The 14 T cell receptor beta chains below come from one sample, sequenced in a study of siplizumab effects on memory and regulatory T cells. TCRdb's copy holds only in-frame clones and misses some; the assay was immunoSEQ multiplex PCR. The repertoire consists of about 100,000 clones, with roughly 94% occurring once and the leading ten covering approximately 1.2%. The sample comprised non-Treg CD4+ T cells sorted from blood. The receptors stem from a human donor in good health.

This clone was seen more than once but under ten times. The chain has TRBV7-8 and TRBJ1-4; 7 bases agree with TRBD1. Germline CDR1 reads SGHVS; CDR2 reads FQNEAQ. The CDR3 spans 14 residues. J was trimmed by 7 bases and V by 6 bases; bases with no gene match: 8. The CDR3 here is CASSQGQVVEKLFF. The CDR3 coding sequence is TGTGCCAGCAGTCAAGGACAGGTAGTTGAAAAACTGTTTTTT.

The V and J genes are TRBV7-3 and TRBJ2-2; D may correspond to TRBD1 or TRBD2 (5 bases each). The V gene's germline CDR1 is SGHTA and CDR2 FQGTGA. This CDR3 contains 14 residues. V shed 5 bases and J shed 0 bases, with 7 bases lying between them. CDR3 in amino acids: CASSRDPNTGELFF. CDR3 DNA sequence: TGTGCCAGCAGCAGGGACCCGAACACCGGGGAGCTGTTTTTT.

The CDR3 region has the DNA TGTGCCAGCAGTTTAGTGGACAGACTCCCCACCGGGGAGCTGTTTTTT. Its translation is CASSLVDRLPTGELFF. This chain uses TRBV27 with TRBJ2-2; D is possibly TRBD1 (6 bases). This CDR3 has 16 amino acids. The ends were cut back, 2 bases at V and 4 bases at J, with 14 bases in the middle. From germline, CDR1 is MNHEY and CDR2 SMNVEV (reference sequence).

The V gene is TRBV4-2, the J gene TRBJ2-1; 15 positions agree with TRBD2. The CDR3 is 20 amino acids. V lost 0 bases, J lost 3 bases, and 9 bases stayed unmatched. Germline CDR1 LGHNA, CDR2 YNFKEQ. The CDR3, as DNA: TGTGCCAGCAGCCAAGATAATAAGGGACTAGCGGGAGGTTTCTACAATGAGCAGTTCTTC. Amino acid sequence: CASSQDNKGLAGGFYNEQFF.

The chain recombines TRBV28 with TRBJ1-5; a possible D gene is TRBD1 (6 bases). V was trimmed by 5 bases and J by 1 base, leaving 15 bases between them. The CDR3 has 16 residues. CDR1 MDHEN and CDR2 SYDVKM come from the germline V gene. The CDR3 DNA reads TGTGCCAGCAGTCCGCCCTATGACAGGAGCAATCAGCCCCAGCATTTT. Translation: CASSPPYDRSNQPQHF.

The CDR3 here is CASSIGSGEAFF. CDR3 DNA: TGTGCCAGCAGCATTGGATCCGGTGAAGCTTTCTTT. The chain links TRBV11-2 to TRBJ1-1, with D uncertain. Germline assignment: CDR1 SGHAT and CDR2 FQNNGV. V was pared by 5 bases and J by 7 bases, with 11 bases between. The CDR3 covers 12 residues.

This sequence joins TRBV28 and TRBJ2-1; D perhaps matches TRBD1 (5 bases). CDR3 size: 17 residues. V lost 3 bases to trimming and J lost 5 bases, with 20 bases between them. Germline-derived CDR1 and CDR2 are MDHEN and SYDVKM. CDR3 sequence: CASSFSVLTVLHNEQFF. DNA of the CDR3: TGTGCCAGCAGTTTTTCGGTCTTGACAGTCCTCCACAATGAGCAGTTCTTC.

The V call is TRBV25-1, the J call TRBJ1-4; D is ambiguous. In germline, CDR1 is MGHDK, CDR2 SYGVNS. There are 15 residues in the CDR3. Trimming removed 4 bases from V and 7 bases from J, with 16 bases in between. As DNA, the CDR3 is TGTGCCAGCAGTGTCCTGGGCGGCGTTAGTGAAAAACTGTTTTTT. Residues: CASSVLGGVSEKLFF.

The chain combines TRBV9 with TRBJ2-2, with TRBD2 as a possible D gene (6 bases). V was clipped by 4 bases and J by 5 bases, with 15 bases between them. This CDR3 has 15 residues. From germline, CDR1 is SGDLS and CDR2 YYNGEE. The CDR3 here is CASSPGVAATGELFF. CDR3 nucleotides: TGTGCCAGCAGCCCCGGTGTAGCGGCTACCGGGGAGCTGTTTTTT.

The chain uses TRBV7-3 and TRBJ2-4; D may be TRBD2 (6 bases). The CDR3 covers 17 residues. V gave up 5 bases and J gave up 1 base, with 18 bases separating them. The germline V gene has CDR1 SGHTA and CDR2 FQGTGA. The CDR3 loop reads CASSPSVGGLAKNIQYF. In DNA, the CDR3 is TGTGCCAGCAGCCCCTCGGTGGGGGGACTGGCCAAAAACATTCAGTACTTC.

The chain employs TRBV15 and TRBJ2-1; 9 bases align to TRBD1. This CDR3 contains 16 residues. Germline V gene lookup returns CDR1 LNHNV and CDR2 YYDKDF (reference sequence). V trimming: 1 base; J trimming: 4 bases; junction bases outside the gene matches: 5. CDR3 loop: CATSRGGGQGYNEQFF. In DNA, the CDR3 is TGTGCCACCAGCAGAGGAGGTGGACAGGGGTACAATGAGCAGTTCTTC.

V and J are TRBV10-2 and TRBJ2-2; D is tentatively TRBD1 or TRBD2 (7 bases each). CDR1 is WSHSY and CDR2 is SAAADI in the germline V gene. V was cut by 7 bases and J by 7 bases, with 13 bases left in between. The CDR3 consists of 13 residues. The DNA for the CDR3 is TGCGCCAGCAACCCAGGGGGGGGCGGGGAGCTGTTTTTT. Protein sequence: CASNPGGGGELFF.

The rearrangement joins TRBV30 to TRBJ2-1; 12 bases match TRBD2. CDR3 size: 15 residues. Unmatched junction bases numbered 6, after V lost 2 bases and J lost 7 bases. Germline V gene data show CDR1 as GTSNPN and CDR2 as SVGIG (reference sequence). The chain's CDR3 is CAWSPTSGSHNEQFF. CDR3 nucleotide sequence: TGTGCCTGGAGTCCGACTAGCGGGAGTCATAATGAGCAGTTCTTC.

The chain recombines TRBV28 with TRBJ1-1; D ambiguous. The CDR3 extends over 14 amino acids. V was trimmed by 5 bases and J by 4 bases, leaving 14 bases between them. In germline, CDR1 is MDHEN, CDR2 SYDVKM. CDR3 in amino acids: CASSGRIGVTEAFF. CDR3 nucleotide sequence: TGTGCCAGCAGTGGTAGGATCGGGGTCACTGAAGCTTTCTTT.